This TCR beta chain appears in the sequencing data of a study of human T cells and chemical hapten exposure. With 4 bases clipped from V and 9 bases from J, the junction kept 13 bases outside the gene matches. Germline V gene sequence: CDR1 SQVTM, CDR2 ANQGSEA. This CDR3 comprises 17 residues. Via MiXCR, TCRdb re-called the RACE reads, giving one row per CDR3 protein. Of roughly 380,000 distinct CDR3 sequences detected, about 5.1% appear once; the ten largest clones hold roughly 2.6%. Documented time point: pre-sensitization, week 0. Treatment of the sample: therapeutic diphenylcyclopropenone sensitization with weekly scalp DPC.

This specimen consisted of whole blood, obtained in connection with sensitization to the hapten diphenylcyclopropenone (DPC). The V gene is TRBV29-1, the J gene TRBJ2-1; 15 positions agree with TRBD2. The receptor's source is a woman between 45 and 60 years old with alopecia areata. Some clones in this sample may be carry-over from other donors' samples. CDR3 in amino acids: CSVVSRGTSGRILEQFF. As DNA, the CDR3 is TGCAGCGTTGTATCCAGGGGGACTAGCGGGAGGATCCTTGAGCAGTTCTTC.